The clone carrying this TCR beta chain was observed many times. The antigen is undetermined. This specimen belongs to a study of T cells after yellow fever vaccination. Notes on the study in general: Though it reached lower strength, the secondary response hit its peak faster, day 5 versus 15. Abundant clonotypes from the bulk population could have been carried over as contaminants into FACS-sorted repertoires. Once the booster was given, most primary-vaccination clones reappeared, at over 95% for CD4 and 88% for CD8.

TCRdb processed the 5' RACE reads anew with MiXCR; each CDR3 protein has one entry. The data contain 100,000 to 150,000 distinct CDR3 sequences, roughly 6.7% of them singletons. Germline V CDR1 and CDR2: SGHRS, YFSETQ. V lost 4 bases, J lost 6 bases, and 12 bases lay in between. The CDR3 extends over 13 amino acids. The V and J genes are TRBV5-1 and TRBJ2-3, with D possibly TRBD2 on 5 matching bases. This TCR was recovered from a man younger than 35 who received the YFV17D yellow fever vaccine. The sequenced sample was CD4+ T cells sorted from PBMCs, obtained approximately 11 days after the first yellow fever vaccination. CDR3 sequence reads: CASSRDAEDTQYF. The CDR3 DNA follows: TGCGCCAGCAGCCGGGATGCGGAGGATACGCAGTATTTT.